The 9 T cell receptor beta chains below all came from one sample that was sequenced in a study of cytomegalovirus exposure and HLA in healthy donors. It was with 60 Vbeta and 13 Jbeta primers that the PCR ran. Repertoires were generated with immunoSEQ multiplex PCR, while TCRdb's copy carries only in-frame clones and drops some. The table shows about 100,000 clones, with over 70% occurring only once. Sequences were obtained from PBMCs. Receptors originate from a man between 25 and 39 years old in good health and CMV-seronegative.

This clone was seen a handful of times. The chain joins TRBV14 to TRBJ2-1, with unresolved D. Germline-derived CDR1 and CDR2 are SGHDN and FVKESK. This CDR3 spans 12 amino acids. The ends were cut back, 5 bases at V and 6 bases at J, with 8 bases in the middle. The CDR3 sequence: CASSSLLNEQFF. The CDR3 DNA reads as TGTGCCAGCAGCTCCCTTCTCAATGAGCAGTTCTTC.

The V call is TRBV6-5, the J call TRBJ2-3, with D possibly matching TRBD2 (6 bases). This CDR3 has 16 residues. Trimming left V 4 bases short and J 1 base short, with 15 bases between. CDR1 is MNHEY and CDR2 is SVGAGI in the germline V gene. The CDR3 nucleotides read TGTGCCAGCAGTTCGGGACTCCAAATACGCACAGATACGCAGTATTTT. It encodes CASSSGLQIRTDTQYF.

The chain recombines TRBV27 with TRBJ1-1; perhaps TRBD1 as D (6 bases). CDR1 and CDR2 (germline): MNHEY, SMNVEV (reference sequence). V was cut by 3 bases and J by 9 bases, with 17 bases left in between. This CDR3 comprises 14 residues. The CDR3: CASSFNRAFSQAFF. CDR3 DNA: TGTGCCAGCAGTTTTAACAGGGCTTTTTCACAAGCTTTCTTT.

This rearrangement joins TRBV27 to TRBJ1-5, with no clear D. CDR1 MNHEY and CDR2 SMNVEV come from the germline V gene (reference sequence). V lost 1 base to trimming and J lost 4 bases, with 5 bases between them. The CDR3 spans 13 residues. The CDR3 loop is CASSLYRNQPQHF. Here the CDR3 DNA reads TGTGCCAGCAGTTTATATCGGAATCAGCCCCAGCATTTT.

The chain recombines TRBV27 with TRBJ1-5; possibly TRBD1 for D (5 bases). Trimming took 2 bases from V and 7 from J, leaving 12 bases between them. Germline CDR1 reads MNHEY; CDR2 reads SMNVEV (reference sequence). There are 14 residues in the CDR3. Written as DNA, the CDR3 is TGTGCCAGCAGTTTAGTAGGGGAAGGGCAGCCCCAGCATTTT. Translated, it gives CASSLVGEGQPQHF.

This clone was seen more than once but under ten times. The V call is TRBV5-1, the J call TRBJ1-4, with D perhaps TRBD1 (6 bases). Germline V gives CDR1 SGHRS, CDR2 YFSETQ. The CDR3 has 13 amino acids. V lost 8 bases, J lost 7 bases, and 15 bases lay in between. CDR3 protein: CASSSGVGEKLFF. The CDR3 region has the DNA TGCGCCAGTTCCTCAGGGGTAGGTGAAAAACTGTTTTTT.

This chain joins TRBV5-6 and TRBJ1-5; D is possibly TRBD1 (6 bases). The germline V and J ends were trimmed by 4 bases and 7 bases, with 15 bases remaining between them. Germline CDR1 reads SGHDT; CDR2 reads YYEEEE. The length of the CDR3 is 14 residues. In DNA form, the CDR3 reads TGTGCCAGCAGCCCGGGGGGCGCGGGACAGCCCCAGCATTTT. Translating gives CASSPGGAGQPQHF.

CDR3 in amino acids: CASSYEGLSYEQYF. The CDR3 coding sequence is TGTGCCAGCAGTTACGAGGGTTTATCCTACGAGCAGTACTTC. This sequence joins TRBV6-6 and TRBJ2-7, with D maybe TRBD2 (5 bases). The germline V gene encodes CDR1 MNHNY and CDR2 SVGAGI (reference sequence). V was cut by 2 bases and J by 1 base, with 9 bases left in between. CDR3 length: 14 amino acids.

CDR3 protein: CASSPRWWEGHEQYF. CDR3 in DNA: TGTGCCAGCAGCCCTAGGTGGTGGGAGGGTCACGAGCAGTACTTC. The rearrangement links TRBV11-2 to TRBJ2-7, with TRBD2 matching over 7 bases. CDR1 SGHAT and CDR2 FQNNGV come from the germline V gene. The CDR3 sequence is 15 residues long. After removal of 5 bases from V and 5 bases from J, the junction contained 12 bases not matched to a gene. The full variable domain, in which reference TRBV11-2 and TRBJ2-7 provide the parts outside the CDR3, is EAGVAQSPRYKIIEKRQSVAFWCNPISGHATLYWYQQILGQGPKLLIQFQNNGVVDDSQLPKDRFSAERLKGVDSTLKIQPAKLEDSAVYLCASSPRWWEGHEQYFGPGTRLTVT.